This paragraph covers one T cell receptor beta chain sequence. Its antigen is unknown. One base away there is no much larger clone; base qualities are not given. Each collaborating institution followed its own protocols to collect whole blood in K2EDTA tubes. Collaborator samples were shipped for TCRbeta analysis as frozen whole blood, isolated PBMCs, or DNA extracted from either sample type. The immunoSEQ Assay, a bias-controlled multiplex PCR, was used to amplify TCRbeta CDR3 regions from genomic DNA. Regarding the original processing steps: The number of nucleated cells in each sample was estimated by amplification of reference gene primers within the assay. To quantify the absolute abundance of each unique TCRbeta CDR3 rearrangement, sequence reads were collapsed and filtered. Productive Simpson clonality was computed per sample as the square root of Simpson's diversity index over productive rearrangements. TCRdb carries this immuneACCESS record with in-frame sequences only. Its versions omit some clonotypes, under half of them owing to an unresolved V gene in the studies checked, with the rest unexplained. The D gene and trimming were derived from the DNA, and the V and J assignments and clone size from that table. This sample gives about 190,000 clones in total; under 90% of them show up just once. Of the sample, roughly a fifth is held by the ten largest clones.

The data were obtained in a study of blood T cell repertoires in COVID-19 (dated by TCRdb to the early 2020s). A note on the overall study: Samples covering the acute and convalescent phases of COVID-19 were provided by collaborators in the United States, Italy and Spain. The material from the prospective study consisted of cDNA or gDNA derived from T cells, B-cell-depleted T cells, or PBMCs. Deeply sampled blood TCRbeta repertoires from subjects exposed to, actively infected with, or recovered from COVID-19 were included in the dataset. The repertoires were released in a freely available public database meant as a resource for research on the immune response to SARS-CoV-2. Samples came from the ongoing ImmuneRACE study (first 160 participants) plus 1,254 subjects from 6 global collaborators. A de-identified subject ID, COVID-19 status, age in years and sex were almost always included in the sample metadata. Where available, HLA class I and class II types were obtained from metadata supplied by the sample provider rather than from assay-based typing. General study outcomes and caveats: The quantity of clinical and demographic metadata differed by source and by participant and was supplied without curation.

Spanning cysteine to phenylalanine, the CDR3 consists of 20 amino acids. The entry retains the CDR3 DNA only, 60 bases that are in frame from base 1. In the germline V gene, CDR1 corresponds to SGHRS and CDR2 to YFSETQ. The junction shows trimming of 0 bases on V and 4 bases on J, and the gene matches do not reach 12 bases of it. The receptor was derived from a human donor in a cohort sampled during active COVID-19. This chain joins TRBV5-1 to TRBJ2-1; TRBD2 fits 14 bases in the junction. What was sequenced was peripheral blood. Read as DNA, the sequence is TGCGCCAGCAGCTTGGTCCTCGGAGGGACTAGCGGGAGTCGTTACAATGAGCAGTTCTTC. Translated, this gives CASSLVLGGTSGSRYNEQFF.